These T cell receptor beta chains were read from a single sample in a study of CD8 T cells in Susac syndrome. MiXCR, applied by TCRdb to the immunoSEQ multiplex PCR reads, yields one record per CDR3 protein. The repertoire holds approximately 300,000 distinct CDR3 sequences, with about nine tenths as singletons. The sample taken for sequencing was CD8+ T cells from PBMCs. These receptors were taken from a human donor with multiple sclerosis. Each CDR3 is given with its conserved first and last residue. Each record gives: V gene, D gene, J gene, clone size, CDR3 protein, CDR3 DNA. D genes are given only for firm matches. Clone size is not always given. Where it is, it says once, few, many or a class for expanded clones.

TRBV14	TRBD1	TRBJ2-1	-	CASSQVGTGGEQFF	TGTGCCAGCAGCCAAGTTGGGACAGGGGGTGAGCAGTTCTTC
TRBV28	TRBD1	TRBJ2-1	-	CASSLVRRGSYNEQFF	TGTGCCAGCAGTTTAGTTCGCAGGGGGTCATACAATGAGCAGTTCTTC
TRBV19	TRBD2	TRBJ2-3	-	CASSMAPVGTSGQQYF	TGTGCCAGTAGTATGGCCCCTGTAGGGACTAGCGGGCAGCAGTATTTT
TRBV5-4	-	TRBJ2-7	-	CASSFGHKQYF	TGTGCCAGCAGCTTTGGGCACAAGCAGTACTTC
TRBV20-1	-	TRBJ2-5	once	CSARADKETKETQYF	TGCAGTGCTAGAGCGGATAAGGAGACTAAAGAGACCCAGTACTTC
TRBV27	TRBD2	TRBJ2-3	-	CASSLAGEKPDTQYF	TGTGCCAGCAGTTTAGCGGGGGAGAAACCAGATACGCAGTATTTT
TRBV29-1	-	TRBJ2-5	-	CSVAIVAQYF	TGCAGCGTAGCTATAGTGGCCCAGTACTTC
TRBV3-1	TRBD2	TRBJ2-1	-	CASSQPPRVSGANEQFF	TGTGCCAGCAGCCAACCACCCCGGGTGAGCGGGGCAAATGAGCAGTTCTTC
TRBV7-9	TRBD1	TRBJ1-2	-	CASRGRGLSGYTF	TGTGCCAGCAGGGGCAGGGGGCTGTCTGGCTACACCTTC
TRBV5-1	-	TRBJ2-6	-	CASSGIRVGWSGANVLTF	TGCGCCAGCAGCGGAATCAGGGTCGGGTGGTCTGGGGCCAACGTCCTGACTTTC
TRBV4-3	-	TRBJ2-1	-	CASSQGRVKMDNEQFF	TGCGCCAGCAGCCAAGGTCGGGTTAAGATGGACAATGAGCAGTTCTTC
TRBV27	TRBD1	TRBJ1-2	-	CASRDRDYGYTF	TGTGCCAGCAGGGACAGGGACTATGGCTACACCTTC
TRBV6-5	TRBD2	TRBJ2-7	-	CASSYSKLAGSYEQYF	TGTGCCAGCAGTTACTCGAAACTAGCGGGCTCCTACGAGCAGTACTTC